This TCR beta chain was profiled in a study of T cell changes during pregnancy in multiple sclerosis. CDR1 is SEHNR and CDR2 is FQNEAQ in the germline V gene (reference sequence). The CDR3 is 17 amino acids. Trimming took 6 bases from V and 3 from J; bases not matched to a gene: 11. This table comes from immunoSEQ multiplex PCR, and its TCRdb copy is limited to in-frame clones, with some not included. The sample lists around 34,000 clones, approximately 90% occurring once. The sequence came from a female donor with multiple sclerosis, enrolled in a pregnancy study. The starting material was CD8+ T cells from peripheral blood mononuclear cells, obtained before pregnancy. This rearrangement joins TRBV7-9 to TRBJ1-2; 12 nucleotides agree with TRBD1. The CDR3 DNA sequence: TGTGCCAGCAGTCAACGGGACAGGGGGCGTTGGGACTATGGCTACACCTTC. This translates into CASSQRDRGRWDYGYTF.